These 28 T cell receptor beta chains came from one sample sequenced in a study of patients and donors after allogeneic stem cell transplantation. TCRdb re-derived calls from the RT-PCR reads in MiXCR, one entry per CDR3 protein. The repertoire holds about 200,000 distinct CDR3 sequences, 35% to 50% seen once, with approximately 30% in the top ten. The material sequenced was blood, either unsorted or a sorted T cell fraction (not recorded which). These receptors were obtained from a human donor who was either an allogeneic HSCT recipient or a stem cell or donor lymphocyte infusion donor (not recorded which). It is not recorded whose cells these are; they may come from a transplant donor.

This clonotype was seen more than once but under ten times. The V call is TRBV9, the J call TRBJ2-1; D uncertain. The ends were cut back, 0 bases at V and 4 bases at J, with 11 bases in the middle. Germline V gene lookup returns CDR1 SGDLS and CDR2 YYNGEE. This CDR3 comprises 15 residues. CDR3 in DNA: TGTGCCAGCAGCGTAGCTGTGGAACCTTACAATGAGCAGTTCTTC. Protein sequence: CASSVAVEPYNEQFF.

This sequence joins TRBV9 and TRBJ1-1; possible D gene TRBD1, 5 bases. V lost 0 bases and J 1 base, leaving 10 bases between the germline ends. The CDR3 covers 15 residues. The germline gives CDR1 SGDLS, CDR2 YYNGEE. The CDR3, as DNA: TGTGCCAGCAGCGTAGAAGGGACTCCGAACACTGAAGCTTTCTTT. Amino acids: CASSVEGTPNTEAFF.

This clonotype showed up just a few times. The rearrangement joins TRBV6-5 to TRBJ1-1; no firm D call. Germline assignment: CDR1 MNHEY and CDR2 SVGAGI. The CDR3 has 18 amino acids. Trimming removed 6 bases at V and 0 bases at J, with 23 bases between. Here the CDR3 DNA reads TGTGCCAGCAGCCGAAACAGCGCGGGAGGTATGATGAACACTGAAGCTTTCTTT. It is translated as CASSRNSAGGMMNTEAFF.

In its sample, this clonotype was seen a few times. The chain's CDR3 is CASSDGQLYEQYF. The DNA of the CDR3 is TGTGCCAGCAGCGATGGACAGCTTTACGAGCAGTACTTC. The chain links TRBV6-2 or TRBV6-3 to TRBJ2-7; D may be TRBD1 (6 bases). Trimming shortened V by 6 bases and J by 4 bases, and 13 bases separated the two germline ends. The length of the CDR3 is 13 residues. Per the germline V gene, CDR1 is MNHEY and CDR2 is SVGEGT.

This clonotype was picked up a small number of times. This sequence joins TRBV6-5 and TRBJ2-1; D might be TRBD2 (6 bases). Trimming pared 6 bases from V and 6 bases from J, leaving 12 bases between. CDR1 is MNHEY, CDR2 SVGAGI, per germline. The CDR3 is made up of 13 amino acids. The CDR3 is CASSSGGFNEQFF. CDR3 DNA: TGTGCCAGCAGCTCCGGGGGATTCAATGAGCAGTTCTTC.

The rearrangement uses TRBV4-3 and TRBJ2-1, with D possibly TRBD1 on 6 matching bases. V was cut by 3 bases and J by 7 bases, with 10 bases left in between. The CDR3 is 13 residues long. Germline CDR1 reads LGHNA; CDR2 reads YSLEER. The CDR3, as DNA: TGCGCCAGCAGCCACTTAGGGGGAAATGAGCAGTTCTTC. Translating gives CASSHLGGNEQFF.

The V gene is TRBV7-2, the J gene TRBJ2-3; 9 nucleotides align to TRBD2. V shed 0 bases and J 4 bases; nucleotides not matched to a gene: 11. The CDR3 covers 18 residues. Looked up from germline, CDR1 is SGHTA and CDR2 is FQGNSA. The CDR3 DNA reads TGTGCCAGCAGCTTAGCGCATCGTTTAGCGGGAGTGCCAGATACGCAGTATTTT. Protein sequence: CASSLAHRLAGVPDTQYF.

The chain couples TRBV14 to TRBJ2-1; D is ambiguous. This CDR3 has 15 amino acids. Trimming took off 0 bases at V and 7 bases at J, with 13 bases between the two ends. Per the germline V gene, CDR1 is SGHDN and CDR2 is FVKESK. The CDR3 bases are TGTGCCAGCAGCCAAGATCTCCGACTTTTTAATGAGCAGTTCTTC. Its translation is CASSQDLRLFNEQFF.

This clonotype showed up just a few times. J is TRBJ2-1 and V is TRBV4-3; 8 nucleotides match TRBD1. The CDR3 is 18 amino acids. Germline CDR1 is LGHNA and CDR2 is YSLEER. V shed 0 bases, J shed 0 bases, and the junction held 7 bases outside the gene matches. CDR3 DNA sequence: TGCGCCAGCAGCCAAGATGGAGGACAGGGACCCTCCTACAATGAGCAGTTCTTC. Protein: CASSQDGGQGPSYNEQFF.

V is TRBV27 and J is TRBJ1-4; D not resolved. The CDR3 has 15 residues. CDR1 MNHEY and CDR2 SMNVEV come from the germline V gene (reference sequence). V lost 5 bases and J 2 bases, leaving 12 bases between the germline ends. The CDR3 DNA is TGTGCCAGCAGTCCCGTCTTGGGGACTAATGAAAAACTGTTTTTT. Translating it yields CASSPVLGTNEKLFF. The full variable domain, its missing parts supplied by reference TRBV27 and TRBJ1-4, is EAQVTQNPRYLITVTGKKLTVTCSQNMNHEYMSWYRQDPGLGLRQIYYSMNVEVTDKGDVPEGYKVSRKEKRNFPLILESPSPNQTSLYFCASSPVLGTNEKLFFGSGTQLSVL.

CDR3 bases: TGTGCCAGCAGCCTCAGACTTGACAATGAGCAGTTCTTC. It encodes CASSLRLDNEQFF. V and J are TRBV7-9 and TRBJ2-1; D unclear. Germline V gives CDR1 SEHNR, CDR2 FQNEAQ (reference sequence). The CDR3 runs 13 residues. Trimming left V 5 bases short and J 5 bases short, with 10 bases between.

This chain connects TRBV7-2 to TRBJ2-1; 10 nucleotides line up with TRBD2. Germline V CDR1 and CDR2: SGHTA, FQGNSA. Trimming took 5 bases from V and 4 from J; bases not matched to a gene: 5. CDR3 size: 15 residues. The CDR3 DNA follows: TGTGCCAGCAGCGACCAGACTAGCGGGTACAATGAGCAGTTCTTC. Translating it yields CASSDQTSGYNEQFF.

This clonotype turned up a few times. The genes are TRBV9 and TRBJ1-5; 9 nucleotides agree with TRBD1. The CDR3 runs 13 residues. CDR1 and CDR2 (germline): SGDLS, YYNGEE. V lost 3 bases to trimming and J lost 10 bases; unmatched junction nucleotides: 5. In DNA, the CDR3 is TGTGCCAGCAGCGGGGGACAGGGAATTCCCCAGCATTTT. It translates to CASSGGQGIPQHF.

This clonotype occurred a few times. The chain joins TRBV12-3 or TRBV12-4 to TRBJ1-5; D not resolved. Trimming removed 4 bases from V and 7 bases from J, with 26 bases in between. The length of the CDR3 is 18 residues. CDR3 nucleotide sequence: TGTGCCAGCAGTTCCTTTCCCTCCTTCCTCAGGAACTGGCAGCCCCAGCATTTT. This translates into CASSSFPSFLRNWQPQHF.

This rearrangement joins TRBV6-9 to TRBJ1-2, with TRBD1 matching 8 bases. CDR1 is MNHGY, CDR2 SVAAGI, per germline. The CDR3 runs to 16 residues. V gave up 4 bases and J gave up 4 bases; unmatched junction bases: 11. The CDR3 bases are TGTGCCAGCAGTTCTAGACAGGGGCACGAACTCTATGGCTACACCTTC. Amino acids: CASSSRQGHELYGYTF.

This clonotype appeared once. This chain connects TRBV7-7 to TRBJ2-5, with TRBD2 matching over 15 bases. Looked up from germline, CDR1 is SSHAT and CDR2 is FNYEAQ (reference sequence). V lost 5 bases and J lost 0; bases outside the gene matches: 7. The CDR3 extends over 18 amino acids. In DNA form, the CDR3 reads TGTGCCAGCAGCCTGGGACTAGCGGGAGGACCGTACCAAGAGACCCAGTACTTC. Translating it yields CASSLGLAGGPYQETQYF. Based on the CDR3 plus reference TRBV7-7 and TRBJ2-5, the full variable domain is GAGVSQSPRYKVTKRGQDVTLRCDPISSHATLYWYQQALGQGPEFLTYFNYEAQPDKSGLPSDRFSAERPEGSISTLTIQRTEQRDSAMYRCASSLGLAGGPYQETQYFGPGTRLLVL.

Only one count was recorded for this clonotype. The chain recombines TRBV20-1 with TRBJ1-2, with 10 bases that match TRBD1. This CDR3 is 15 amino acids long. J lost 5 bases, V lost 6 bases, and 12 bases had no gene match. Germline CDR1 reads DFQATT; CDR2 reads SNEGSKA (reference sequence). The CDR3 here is CSASRDRGINYGYTF. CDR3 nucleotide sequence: TGCAGTGCCTCCCGGGACAGGGGTATAAATTATGGCTACACCTTC.

This CDR3 reads CSLVRPSEAFF. DNA of the CDR3: TGCAGTTTGGTGCGCCCCTCGGAAGCTTTCTTT. The genes are TRBV20-1 and TRBJ1-1; D not resolved. The ends were cut back, 8 bases at V and 8 bases at J, with 15 bases in the middle. The CDR3 covers 11 residues. CDR1 DFQATT and CDR2 SNEGSKA come from the germline V gene (reference sequence).

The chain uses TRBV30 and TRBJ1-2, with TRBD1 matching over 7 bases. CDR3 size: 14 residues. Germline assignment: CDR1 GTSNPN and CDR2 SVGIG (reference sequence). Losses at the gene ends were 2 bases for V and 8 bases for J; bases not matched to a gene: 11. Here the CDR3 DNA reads TGTGCCTGGAGTTCCGGCCAGACAGGGATCGGCTACACCTTC. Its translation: CAWSSGQTGIGYTF.

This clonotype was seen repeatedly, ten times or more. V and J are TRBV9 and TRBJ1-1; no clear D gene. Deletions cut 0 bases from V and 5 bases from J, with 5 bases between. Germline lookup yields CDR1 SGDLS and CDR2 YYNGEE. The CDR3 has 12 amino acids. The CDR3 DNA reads TGTGCCAGCAGCGTAGGTGGGACTGAAGCTTTCTTT. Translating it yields CASSVGGTEAFF.

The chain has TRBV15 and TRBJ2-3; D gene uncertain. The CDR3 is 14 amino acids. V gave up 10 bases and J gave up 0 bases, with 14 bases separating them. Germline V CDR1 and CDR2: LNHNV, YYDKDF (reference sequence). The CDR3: CAISFSSSTDTQYF. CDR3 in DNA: TGTGCCATCTCTTTCTCGTCCAGCACAGATACGCAGTATTTT.

In nucleotides, the CDR3 is TGTGCCAGCACCTCATCCTCTGGGGCCAACGTCCTGACTTTC. This sequence encodes CASTSSSGANVLTF. J is TRBJ2-6 and V is TRBV5-5; D unresolved. Between the trimmed V and J ends, which lost 6 bases and 0 bases, there was a span of 7 bases. The germline gives CDR1 SGHKS, CDR2 YYEKEE (reference sequence). The CDR3 contains 14 residues.

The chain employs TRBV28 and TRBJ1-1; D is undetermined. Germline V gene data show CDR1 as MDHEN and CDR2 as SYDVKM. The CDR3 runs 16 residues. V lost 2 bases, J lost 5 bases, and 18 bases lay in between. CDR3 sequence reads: CASSLVAAPWETEAFF. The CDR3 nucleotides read TGTGCCAGCAGTTTAGTGGCAGCGCCTTGGGAGACTGAAGCTTTCTTT.

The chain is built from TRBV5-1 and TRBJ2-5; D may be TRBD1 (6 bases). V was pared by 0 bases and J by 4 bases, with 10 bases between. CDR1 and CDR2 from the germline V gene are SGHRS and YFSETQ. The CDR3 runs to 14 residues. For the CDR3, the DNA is TGCGCCAGCAGCTTGGGTGGGGGCGGAGAGACCCAGTACTTC. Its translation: CASSLGGGGETQYF.

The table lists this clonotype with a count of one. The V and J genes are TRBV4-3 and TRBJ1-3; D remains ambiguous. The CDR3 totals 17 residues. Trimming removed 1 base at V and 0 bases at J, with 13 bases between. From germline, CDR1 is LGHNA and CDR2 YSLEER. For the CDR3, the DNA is TGCGCCAGCAGCCAAGGGGCGGTTCCTCGCTCTGGAAACACCATATATTTT. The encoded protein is CASSQGAVPRSGNTIYF.

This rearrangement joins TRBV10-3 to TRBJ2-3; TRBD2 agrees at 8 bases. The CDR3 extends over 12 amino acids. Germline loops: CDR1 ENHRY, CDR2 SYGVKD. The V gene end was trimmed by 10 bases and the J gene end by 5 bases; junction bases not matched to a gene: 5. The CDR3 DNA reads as TGTGCCACCGGGAGGGAGGAAGATACGCAGTATTTT. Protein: CATGREEDTQYF.

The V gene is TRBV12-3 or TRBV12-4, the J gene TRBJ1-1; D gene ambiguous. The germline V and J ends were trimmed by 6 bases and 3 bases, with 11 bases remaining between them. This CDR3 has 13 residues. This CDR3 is CASSRVLDTEAFF. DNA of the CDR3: TGTGCCAGCAGCCGAGTCTTAGACACTGAAGCTTTCTTT.

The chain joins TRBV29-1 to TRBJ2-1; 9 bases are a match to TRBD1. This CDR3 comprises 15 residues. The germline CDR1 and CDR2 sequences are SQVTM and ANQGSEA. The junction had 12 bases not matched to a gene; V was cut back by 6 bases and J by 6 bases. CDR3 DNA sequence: TGCAGCGTATACATTCCGGGACAGGGCGGCAATGAGCAGTTCTTC. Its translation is CSVYIPGQGGNEQFF.